The clone carrying this T cell receptor beta chain was detected many times. The V gene's germline CDR1 is SEHNR and CDR2 FQNEAQ (reference sequence). The CDR3 consists of 14 residues. With 5 bases clipped from V and 5 bases from J, the junction kept 8 bases outside the gene matches. This sample is drawn from a study of T-cell reconstitution after alpha-beta-depleted transplantation in children. During its preparation, the TCRbeta library received unique molecular identifiers. Via MiXCR, TCRdb re-called the PCR reads, giving one row per CDR3 protein. Found here are some 240,000 distinct CDR3 sequences, approximately 9.9% of them singletons; the top ten hold about 4.9%.

This sequence originates from a human donor who donated a stem cell graft to a child with SCID. The J gene is TRBJ1-2, the V gene TRBV7-9; 7 bases line up with TRBD1. This sample comprised PBMCs from the stem cell graft donor, obtained from the stem cell graft. CDR3 residues: CASSPDRQIYGYTF. The DNA of the CDR3 is TGTGCCAGCAGCCCGGACAGGCAAATATATGGCTACACCTTC. The full variable domain, in which reference TRBV7-9 and TRBJ1-2 provide the parts outside the CDR3, is DTGVSQNPRHKITKRGQNVTFRCDPISEHNRLYWYRQTLGQGPEFLTYFQNEAQLEKSRLLSDRFSAERPKGSFSTLEIQRTEQGDSAMYLCASSPDRQIYGYTFGSGTRLTVV.